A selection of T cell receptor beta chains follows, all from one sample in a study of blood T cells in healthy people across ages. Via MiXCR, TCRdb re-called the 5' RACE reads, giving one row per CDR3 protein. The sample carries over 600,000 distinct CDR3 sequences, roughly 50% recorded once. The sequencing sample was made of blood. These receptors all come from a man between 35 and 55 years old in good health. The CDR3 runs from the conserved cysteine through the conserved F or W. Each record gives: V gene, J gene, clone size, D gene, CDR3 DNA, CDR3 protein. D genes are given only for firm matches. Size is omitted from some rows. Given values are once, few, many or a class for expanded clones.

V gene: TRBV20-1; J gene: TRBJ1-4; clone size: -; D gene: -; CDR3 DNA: TGCAGTGCTAGAGTCATTGGGGTGACAGTCTCGGAAAAACTGTTTTTT; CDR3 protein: CSARVIGVTVSEKLFF
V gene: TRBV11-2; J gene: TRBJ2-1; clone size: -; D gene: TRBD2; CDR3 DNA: TGTGCCAGCAGCCCAACTAGCGGGAGTGATGAGCAGTTCTTC; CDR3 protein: CASSPTSGSDEQFF
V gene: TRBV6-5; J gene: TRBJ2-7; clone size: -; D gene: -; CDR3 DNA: TGTGCCAGCAGGCCCTACCGGGACACCTCCTACGAGCAGTACTTC; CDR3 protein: CASRPYRDTSYEQYF
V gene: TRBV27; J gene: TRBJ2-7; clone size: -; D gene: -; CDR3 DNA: TGTGCCAGCAGTGTCGGACTCAAACGGACTCCGGACGAGCAGTACTTC; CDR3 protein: CASSVGLKRTPDEQYF
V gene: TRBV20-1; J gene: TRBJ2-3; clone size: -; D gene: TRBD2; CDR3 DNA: TGCAGTGCTAGAGATTCTAGCGGGAGGGCCGGAGGGGGAGATACGCAGTATTTT; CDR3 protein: CSARDSSGRAGGGDTQYF
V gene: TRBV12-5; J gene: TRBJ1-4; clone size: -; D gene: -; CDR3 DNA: TGTGCTAGTGGTTCGTACCAGGGGTCTAGAGAAAAACCGTTTTTT; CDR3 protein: CASGSYQGSREKPFF
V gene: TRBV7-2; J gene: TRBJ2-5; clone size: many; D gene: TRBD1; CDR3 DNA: TGTGCCAGCAGCCCCCCGGGACAGGGATATCGACAGTACTTC; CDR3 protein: CASSPPGQGYRQYF
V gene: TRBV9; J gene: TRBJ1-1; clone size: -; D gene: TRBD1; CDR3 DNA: TGTGCCAGCAGCGTAGCAGCCGGCGGACAGGCTGAAGCTTTCTTT; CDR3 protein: CASSVAAGGQAEAFF
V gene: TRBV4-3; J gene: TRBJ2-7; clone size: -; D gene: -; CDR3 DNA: TGCGCCAGCAGCCAAGAAAGAGGAGAGAAAGGCTACGAGCAGTACTTC; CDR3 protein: CASSQERGEKGYEQYF
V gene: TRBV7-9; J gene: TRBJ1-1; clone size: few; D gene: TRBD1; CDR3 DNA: TGTGCCAGCAGCCGAGGACAGGGGACCGCGTCGGGTGAAGCTTTCTTT; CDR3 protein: CASSRGQGTASGEAFF
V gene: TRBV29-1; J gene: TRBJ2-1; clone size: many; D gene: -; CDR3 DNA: TGCAGCGTTGCTCGTGACCAAAACAATGAGCAGTTCTTC; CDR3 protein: CSVARDQNNEQFF
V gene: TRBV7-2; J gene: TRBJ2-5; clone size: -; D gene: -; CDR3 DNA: TGTGCCAGCAGCTCCCTCCTCGGAGGGCGCCAAGAGACCCAGTACTTC; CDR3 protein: CASSSLLGGRQETQYF
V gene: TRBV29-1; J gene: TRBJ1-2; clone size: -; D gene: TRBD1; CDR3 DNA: TGCAGCGTTACAGGGGGAAACTATGGCTACACCTTC; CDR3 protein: CSVTGGNYGYTF
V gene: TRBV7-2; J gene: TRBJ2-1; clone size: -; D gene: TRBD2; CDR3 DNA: TGTGCCAGCAGCACAAGGACTAGCGGGGGGCGGAGCTCCTACAATGAGCAGTTCTTC; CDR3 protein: CASSTRTSGGRSSYNEQFF
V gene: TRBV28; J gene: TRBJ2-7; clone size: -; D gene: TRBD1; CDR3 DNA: TGTGCCAGCAGAGAGACAGGGGGTCGGTACGAGCAGTACTTC; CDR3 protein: CASRETGGRYEQYF
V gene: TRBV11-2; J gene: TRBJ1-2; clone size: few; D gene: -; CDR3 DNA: TGTGCCAGCAGTTCCGGGACACTTAACTATGGCTACACCTTC; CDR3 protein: CASSSGTLNYGYTF
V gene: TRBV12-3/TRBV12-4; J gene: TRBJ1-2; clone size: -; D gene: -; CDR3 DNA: TGTGCCAGCAGCCACGACAGCCACTATGGCTACACCTTC; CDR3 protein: CASSHDSHYGYTF
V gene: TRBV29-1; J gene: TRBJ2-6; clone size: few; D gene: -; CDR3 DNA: TGCAGCGTTGAAGTTCGATCAGGGGGGAGTTTCGGTGGGGCCAACGTCCTGACTTTC; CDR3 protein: CSVEVRSGGSFGGANVLTF
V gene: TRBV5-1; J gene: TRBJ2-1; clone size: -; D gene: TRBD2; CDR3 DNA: TGCGCCAGCAGCTTGGCTCCGACTAGCGGGGGGTCCAATGAGCAGTTCTTC; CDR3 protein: CASSLAPTSGGSNEQFF
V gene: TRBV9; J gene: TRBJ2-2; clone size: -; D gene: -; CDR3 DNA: TGTGCCAGCAGCGTTGGGATCGGAACCGGGGAGCTGTTTTTT; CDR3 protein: CASSVGIGTGELFF
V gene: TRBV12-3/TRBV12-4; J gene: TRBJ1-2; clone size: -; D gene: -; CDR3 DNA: TGTGCCAGCAGTTTCCTAACAGTTAGGGGCTACTATGGCTACACCTTC; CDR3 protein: CASSFLTVRGYYGYTF
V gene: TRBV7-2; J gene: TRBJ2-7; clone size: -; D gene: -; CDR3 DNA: TGTGCCAGCAGCTTAGGGTGGACGAGTGGCGAGCAGTACTTC; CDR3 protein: CASSLGWTSGEQYF
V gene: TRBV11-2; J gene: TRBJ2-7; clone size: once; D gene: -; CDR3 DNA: TGTGCCAGCAGCTTCCCAATTTACGAGCAGTACTTC; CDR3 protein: CASSFPIYEQYF
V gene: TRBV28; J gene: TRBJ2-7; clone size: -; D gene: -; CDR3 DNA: TGTGCCAGCAGTGCCACAGGGAATACGCGGTACGAGCAGTACTTC; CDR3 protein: CASSATGNTRYEQYF
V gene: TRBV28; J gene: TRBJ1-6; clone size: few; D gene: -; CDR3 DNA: TGTGCCAGCAGCCCAGACAGCCTAAATTCACCCCTCCACTTT; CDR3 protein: CASSPDSLNSPLHF